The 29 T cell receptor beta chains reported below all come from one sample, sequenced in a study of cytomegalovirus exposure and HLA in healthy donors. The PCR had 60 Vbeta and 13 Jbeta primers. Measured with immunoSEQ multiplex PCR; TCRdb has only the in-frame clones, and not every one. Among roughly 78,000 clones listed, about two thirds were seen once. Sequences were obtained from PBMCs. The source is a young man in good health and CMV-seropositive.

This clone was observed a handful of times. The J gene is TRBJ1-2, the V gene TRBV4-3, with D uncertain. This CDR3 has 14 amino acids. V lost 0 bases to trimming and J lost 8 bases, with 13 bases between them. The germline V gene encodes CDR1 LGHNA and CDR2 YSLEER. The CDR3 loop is CASSQDRSSGGYTF. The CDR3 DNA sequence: TGCGCCAGCAGCCAAGACCGTAGTTCAGGAGGCTACACCTTC.

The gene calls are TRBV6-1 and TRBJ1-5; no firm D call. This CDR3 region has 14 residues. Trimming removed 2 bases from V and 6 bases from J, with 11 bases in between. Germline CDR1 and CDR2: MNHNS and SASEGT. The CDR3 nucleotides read TGTGCCAGCAGTGAACCGACTGAAGGTCAGCCCCAGCATTTT. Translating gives CASSEPTEGQPQHF.

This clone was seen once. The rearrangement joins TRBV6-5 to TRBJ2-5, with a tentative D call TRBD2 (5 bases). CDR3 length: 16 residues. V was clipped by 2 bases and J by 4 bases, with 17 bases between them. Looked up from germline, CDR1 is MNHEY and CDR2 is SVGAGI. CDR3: CASSYDGPSGRETQYF. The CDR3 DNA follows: TGTGCCAGCAGTTACGATGGACCCTCGGGGAGAGAGACCCAGTACTTC.

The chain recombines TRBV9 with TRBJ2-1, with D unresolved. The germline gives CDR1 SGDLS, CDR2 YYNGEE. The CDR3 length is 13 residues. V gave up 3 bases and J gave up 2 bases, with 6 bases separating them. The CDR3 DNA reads TGTGCCAGCAGCGCGAGTACCTACAATGAGCAGTTCTTC. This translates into CASSASTYNEQFF. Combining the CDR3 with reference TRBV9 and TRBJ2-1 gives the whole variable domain DSGVTQTPKHLITATGQRVTLRCSPRSGDLSVYWYQQSLDQGLQFLIQYYNGEERAKGNILERFSAQQFPDLHSELNLSSLELGDSALYFCASSASTYNEQFFGPGTRLTVL.

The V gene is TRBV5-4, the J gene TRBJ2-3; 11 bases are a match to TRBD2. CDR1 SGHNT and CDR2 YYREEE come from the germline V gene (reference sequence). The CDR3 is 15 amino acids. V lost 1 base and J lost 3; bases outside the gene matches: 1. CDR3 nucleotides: TGTGCCAGCAGCTTGACTAGCGGGGGAACAGATACGCAGTATTTT. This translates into CASSLTSGGTDTQYF.

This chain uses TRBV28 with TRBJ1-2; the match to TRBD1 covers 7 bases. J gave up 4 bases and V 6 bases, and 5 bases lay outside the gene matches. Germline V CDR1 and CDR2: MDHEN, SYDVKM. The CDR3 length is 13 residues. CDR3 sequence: CASRPGTVYGYTF. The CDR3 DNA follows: TGTGCCAGCAGACCCGGGACAGTCTATGGCTACACCTTC.

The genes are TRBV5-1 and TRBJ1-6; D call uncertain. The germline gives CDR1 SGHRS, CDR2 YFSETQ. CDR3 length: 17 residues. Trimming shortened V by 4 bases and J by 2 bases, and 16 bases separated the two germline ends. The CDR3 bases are TGCGCCAGCAGCCGAACTCTTTCGGGGACCTATAATTCACCCCTCCACTTT. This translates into CASSRTLSGTYNSPLHF. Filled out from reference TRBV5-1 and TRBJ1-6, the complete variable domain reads KAGVTQTPRYLIKTRGQQVTLSCSPISGHRSVSWYQQTPGQGLQFLFEYFSETQRNKGNFPGRFSGRQFSNSRSEMNVSTLELGDSALYLCASSRTLSGTYNSPLHFGNGTRLTVT.

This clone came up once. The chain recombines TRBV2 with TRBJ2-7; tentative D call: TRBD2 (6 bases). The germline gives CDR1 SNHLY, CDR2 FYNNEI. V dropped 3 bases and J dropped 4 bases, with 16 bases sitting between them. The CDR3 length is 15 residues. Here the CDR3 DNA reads TGTGCCAGCAGTGACGACCGGTCCGGGGGATACGAGCAGTACTTC. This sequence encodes CASSDDRSGGYEQYF.

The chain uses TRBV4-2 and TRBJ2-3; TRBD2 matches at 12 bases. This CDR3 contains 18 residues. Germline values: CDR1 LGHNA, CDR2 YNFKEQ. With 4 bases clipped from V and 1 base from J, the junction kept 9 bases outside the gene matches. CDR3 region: CASSPHPGTSGRTDTQYF. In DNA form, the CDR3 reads TGTGCCAGCAGCCCTCATCCGGGGACTAGCGGGCGCACAGATACGCAGTATTTT.

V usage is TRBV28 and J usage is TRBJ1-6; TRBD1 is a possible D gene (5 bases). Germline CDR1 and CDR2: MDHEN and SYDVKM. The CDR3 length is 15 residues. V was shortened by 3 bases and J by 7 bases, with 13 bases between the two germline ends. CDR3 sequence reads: CASSFGPQENSPLHF. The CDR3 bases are TGTGCCAGCAGTTTTGGGCCACAGGAAAATTCACCCCTCCACTTT.

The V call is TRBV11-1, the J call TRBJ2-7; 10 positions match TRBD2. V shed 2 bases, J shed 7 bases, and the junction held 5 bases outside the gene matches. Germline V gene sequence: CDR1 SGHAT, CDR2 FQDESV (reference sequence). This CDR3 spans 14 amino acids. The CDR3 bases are TGTGCCAGCAGCTTAACTAGCGGGACGGATGAGCAGTACTTC. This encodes CASSLTSGTDEQYF. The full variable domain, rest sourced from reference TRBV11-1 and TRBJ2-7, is EAEVAQSPRYKITEKSQAVAFWCDPISGHATLYWYRQILGQGPELLVQFQDESVVDDSQLPKDRFSAERLKGVDSTLKIQPAELGDSAMYLCASSLTSGTDEQYFGPGTRLTVT.

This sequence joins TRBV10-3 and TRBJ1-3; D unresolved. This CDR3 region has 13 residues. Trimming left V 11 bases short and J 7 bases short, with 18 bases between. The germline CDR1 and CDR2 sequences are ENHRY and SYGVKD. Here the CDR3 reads CAVWTISRNTIYF. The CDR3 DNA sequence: TGTGCCGTCTGGACTATAAGCAGGAACACCATATATTTT.

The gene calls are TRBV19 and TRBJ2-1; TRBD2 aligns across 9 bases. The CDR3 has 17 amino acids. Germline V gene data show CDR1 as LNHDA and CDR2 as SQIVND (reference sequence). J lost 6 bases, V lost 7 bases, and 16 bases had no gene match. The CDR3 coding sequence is TGTGCCAGTACCCCCGGTGGCGGGAGGGCCCTCGGCAATGAGCAGTTCTTC. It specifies CASTPGGGRALGNEQFF.

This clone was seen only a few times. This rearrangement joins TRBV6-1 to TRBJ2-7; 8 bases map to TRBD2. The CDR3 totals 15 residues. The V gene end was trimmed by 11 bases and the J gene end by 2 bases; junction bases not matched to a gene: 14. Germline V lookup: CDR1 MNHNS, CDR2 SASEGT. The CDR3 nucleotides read TGTGCCGCCGGGGGGGCGGATCGGATGGCCTACGAGCAGTACTTC. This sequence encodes CAAGGADRMAYEQYF.

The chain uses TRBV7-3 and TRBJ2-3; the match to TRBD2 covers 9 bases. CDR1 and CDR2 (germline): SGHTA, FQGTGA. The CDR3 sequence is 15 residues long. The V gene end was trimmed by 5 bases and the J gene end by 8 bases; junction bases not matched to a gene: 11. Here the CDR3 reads CASSGTSGPQGTQYF. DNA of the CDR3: TGTGCCAGCAGCGGCACTAGCGGGCCCCAGGGTACGCAGTATTTT.

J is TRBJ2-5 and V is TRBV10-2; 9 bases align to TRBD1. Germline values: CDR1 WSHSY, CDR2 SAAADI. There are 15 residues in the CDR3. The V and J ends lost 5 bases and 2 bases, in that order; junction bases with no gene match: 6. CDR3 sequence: CASSTGGSGQETQYF. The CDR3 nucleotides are TGCGCCAGCAGTACAGGGGGCTCGGGACAAGAGACCCAGTACTTC.

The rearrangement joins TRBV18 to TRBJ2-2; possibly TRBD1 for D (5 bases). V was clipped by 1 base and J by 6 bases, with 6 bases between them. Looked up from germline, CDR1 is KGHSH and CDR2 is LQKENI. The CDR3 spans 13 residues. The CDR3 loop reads CASSPQGSGELFF. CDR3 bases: TGTGCCAGCTCACCACAGGGGTCCGGGGAGCTGTTTTTT.

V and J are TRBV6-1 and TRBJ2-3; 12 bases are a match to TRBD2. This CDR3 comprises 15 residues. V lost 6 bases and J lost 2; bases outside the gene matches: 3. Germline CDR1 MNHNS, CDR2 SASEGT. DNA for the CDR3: TGTGCCAGCAGGGGGACTAGCGGGTTCACAGATACGCAGTATTTT. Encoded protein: CASRGTSGFTDTQYF.

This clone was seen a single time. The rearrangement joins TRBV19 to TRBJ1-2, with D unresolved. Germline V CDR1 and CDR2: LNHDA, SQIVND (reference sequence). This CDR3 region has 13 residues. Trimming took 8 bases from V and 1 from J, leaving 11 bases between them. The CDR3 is CASVQADNYGYTF. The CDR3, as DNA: TGTGCCAGTGTCCAGGCCGATAACTATGGCTACACCTTC.

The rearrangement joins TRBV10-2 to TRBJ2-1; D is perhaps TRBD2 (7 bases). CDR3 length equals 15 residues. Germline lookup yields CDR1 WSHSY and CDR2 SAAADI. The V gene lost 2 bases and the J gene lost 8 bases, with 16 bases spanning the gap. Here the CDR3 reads CASSEPNGGRDEQFF. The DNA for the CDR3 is TGCGCCAGCAGTGAGCCCAACGGGGGGCGGGATGAGCAGTTCTTC.

The CDR3 region is CASSAPGQYNEQFF. As DNA, the CDR3 is TGCGCCAGCAGCGCCCCGGGACAGTACAATGAGCAGTTCTTC. The chain uses TRBV5-1 and TRBJ2-1; 7 bases are shared with TRBD1. CDR1 is SGHRS and CDR2 is YFSETQ in the germline V gene. Trimming removed 4 bases from V and 4 bases from J; junction bases left unmatched: 5. CDR3 length equals 14 residues.

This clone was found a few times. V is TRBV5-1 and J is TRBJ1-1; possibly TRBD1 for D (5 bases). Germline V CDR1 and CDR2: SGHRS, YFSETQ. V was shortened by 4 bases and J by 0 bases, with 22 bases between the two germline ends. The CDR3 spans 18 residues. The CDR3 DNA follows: TGCGCCAGCAGCCTCAGCGTTACAGGTTCCGCAATGAACACTGAAGCTTTCTTT. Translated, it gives CASSLSVTGSAMNTEAFF.

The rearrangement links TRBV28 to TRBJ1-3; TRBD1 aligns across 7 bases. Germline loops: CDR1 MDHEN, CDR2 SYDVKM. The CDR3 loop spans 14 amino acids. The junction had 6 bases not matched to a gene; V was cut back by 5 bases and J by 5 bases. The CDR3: CASSLQGNRNTIYF. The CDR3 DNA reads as TGTGCCAGCAGTCTACAGGGGAACCGAAACACCATATATTTT. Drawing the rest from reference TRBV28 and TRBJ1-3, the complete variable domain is DVKVTQSSRYLVKRTGEKVFLECVQDMDHENMFWYRQDPGLGLRLIYFSYDVKMKEKGDIPEGYSVSREKKERFSLILESASTNQTSMYLCASSLQGNRNTIYFGEGSWLTVV.

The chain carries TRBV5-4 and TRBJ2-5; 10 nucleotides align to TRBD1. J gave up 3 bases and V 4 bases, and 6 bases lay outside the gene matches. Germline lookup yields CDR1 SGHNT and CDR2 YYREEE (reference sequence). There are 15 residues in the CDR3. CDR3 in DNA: TGTGCCAGCAGCGGCCCGGGACAGGGGAAAGAGACCCAGTACTTC. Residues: CASSGPGQGKETQYF.

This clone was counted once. The CDR3 here is CASSPKRETFYEQYF. DNA of the CDR3: TGTGCCAGCAGCCCAAAGCGGGAGACGTTTTACGAGCAGTACTTC. The V and J genes are TRBV7-3 and TRBJ2-7; 8 bases match TRBD2. The germline gives CDR1 SGHTA, CDR2 FQGTGA. The CDR3 is made up of 15 amino acids. The ends lost 5 bases at V and 4 bases at J; junction bases unmatched: 10.

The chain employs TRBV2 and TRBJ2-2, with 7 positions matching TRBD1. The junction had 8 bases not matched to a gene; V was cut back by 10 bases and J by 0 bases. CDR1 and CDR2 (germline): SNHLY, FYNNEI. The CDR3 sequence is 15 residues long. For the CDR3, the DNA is TGTGCCACAAAGGGACAGCCGGCGAACACCGGGGAGCTGTTTTTT. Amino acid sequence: CATKGQPANTGELFF.

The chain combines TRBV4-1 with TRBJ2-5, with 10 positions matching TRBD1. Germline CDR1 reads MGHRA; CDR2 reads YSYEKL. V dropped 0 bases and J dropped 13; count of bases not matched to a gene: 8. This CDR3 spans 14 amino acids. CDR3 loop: CASSQEMAGQGRYF. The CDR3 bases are TGCGCCAGCAGCCAAGAGATGGCGGGACAGGGGCGGTACTTC.

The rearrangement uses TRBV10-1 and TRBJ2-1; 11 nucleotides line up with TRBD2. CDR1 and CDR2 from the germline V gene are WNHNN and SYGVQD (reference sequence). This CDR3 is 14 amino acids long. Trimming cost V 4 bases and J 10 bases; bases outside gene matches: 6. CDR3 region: CASSVSGGAGEQFF. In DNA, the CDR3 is TGCGCCAGCAGTGTTAGCGGGGGGGCCGGGGAGCAGTTCTTC.

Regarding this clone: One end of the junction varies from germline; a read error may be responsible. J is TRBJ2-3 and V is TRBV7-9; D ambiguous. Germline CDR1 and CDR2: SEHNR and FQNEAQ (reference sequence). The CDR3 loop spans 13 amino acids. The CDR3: CSSSLGLADTQYF. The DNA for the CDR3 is TGTTCCAGCAGCTTGGGTCTAGCAGATACGCAGTATTTT.